This TCR beta chain was documented in a study of shared clonotypes between healthy human individuals. Overall study context: The study enrolled two women and a few men aged 18 to 49. For every donor, three CD4 naive, three CD4 memory, two CD8 naive and one CD8 memory plates were used.

Looked up from germline, CDR1 is SQVTM and CDR2 is ANQGSEA. This CDR3 region has 15 residues. V shed 1 base and J shed 3 bases, with 14 bases lying between them. This table comes from immunoSEQ multiplex PCR, and its TCRdb copy is limited to in-frame clones, with some not included. Of some 2,500,000 clones in the sample, around 93% were seen once. The sample taken for sequencing was naive CD4+ T cells from PBMCs. Subset of the sample: CD45RA+ positively selected. The chain recombines TRBV29-1 with TRBJ2-3; D may be TRBD1 or TRBD2 (5 bases each). The receptor's source is a man aged 18 to 35 in good health. Some clones in this sample may be carry-over from other donors' samples. The CDR3 here is CSVEGGSRKTDTQYF. For the CDR3, the DNA is TGCAGCGTTGAAGGGGGGAGCCGAAAAACAGATACGCAGTATTTT.